The rows below give T cell receptor beta chains drawn from one sample of a study of blood T cell repertoires in COVID-19. Method: immunoSEQ multiplex PCR; TCRdb's copy keeps in-frame clones and lacks some. The sample comprises some 250,000 clones, around 80% of which are singletons, and around 30% rests with the top ten. The sample was peripheral blood. These receptors originate from a man aged 35 to 55 with acute or convalescent COVID-19. The CDR3 runs from the conserved cysteine through the conserved F or W. D genes are given only for firm matches. Size is omitted from some rows. Given values are once, few, many or a class for expanded clones.

J	D	V	size	DNA	CDR3
TRBJ1-2	.	TRBV24-1	many	TGTGCCACCAGTGACAAGACATCAGGGGAAGGCTACACCTTC	CATSDKTSGEGYTF
TRBJ1-3	.	TRBV28	.	TGTGCCAGCAGTTTAAGGGGCCAGGCCTCTGGAAACACCATATATTTT	CASSLRGQASGNTIYF
TRBJ1-1	.	TRBV6-5	.	TGTGCCAGCAGGTCAACCTGGGGCCCCGCTGAAGCTTTCTTT	CASRSTWGPAEAFF
TRBJ1-1	.	TRBV19	.	TGTGCCAGTACCCAACACTCGACAGCCTACACTGAAGCTTTCTTT	CASTQHSTAYTEAFF
TRBJ1-1	.	TRBV7-2	.	TGTGCCAGCAGCTTAGCTCCGGGCCACCAGGGCACTGAAGCTTTCTTT	CASSLAPGHQGTEAFF
TRBJ1-1	.	TRBV10-1	once	TGCGCCAGCAGTGAAACGGGGGTAAACACTGAAGCTTTCTTT	CASSETGVNTEAFF
TRBJ2-3	TRBD2	TRBV25-1	.	TGTGCCAGCAGTGATGAGCGGGATAGCACAGATACGCAGTATTTT	CASSDERDSTDTQYF
TRBJ1-2	.	TRBV19	.	TGTGCCAGTAGTATTAGCCTTGGACTTACTTATGGCTACACCTTC	CASSISLGLTYGYTF
TRBJ2-2	.	TRBV15	.	TGTGCCACCAGCAGACGAGAGCCACCGACGAACACCGGGGAGCTGTTTTTT	CATSRREPPTNTGELFF
TRBJ1-1	.	TRBV7-6	.	TGTGCCAGCAGTGCTGTGGGGGGTGAAGTCACTGAAGCTTTCTTT	CASSAVGGEVTEAFF
TRBJ2-7	TRBD1	TRBV6-5	.	TGTGCCAGCAGCACCAGGCGGTCAGGGGGCAACGAGCAGTACTTC	CASSTRRSGGNEQYF